A single sample gave rise to the 14 T cell receptor beta chains below, sequenced in a study of T cells in Graves' hyperthyroidism and ophthalmopathy. Researchers amplified the TCR beta CDR3 regions from RNA transcripts. First-round RT-PCR with HTBI primers amplified the TCR CDR3 region. From the multiplex PCR reads, TCRdb called clonotypes with MiXCR, one entry per CDR3 protein. This sample has roughly 93,000 distinct CDR3 sequences; 51% occur once, and the top ten carry roughly a quarter. Material: blood. All receptors derive from a middle-aged woman with Graves' hyperthyroidism.

The rearrangement joins TRBV6-6 to TRBJ2-5; D is perhaps TRBD1 or TRBD2 (5 bases each). The germline CDR1 and CDR2 sequences are MNHNY and SVGAGI (reference sequence). Trimming stripped 4 bases from V and 6 bases from J, with 12 bases between. The CDR3 has 13 amino acids. CDR3 region: CASSWGSGQTQYF. The CDR3 nucleotides are TGTGCCAGCAGTTGGGGGTCCGGGCAGACCCAGTACTTC.

Regarding this clonotype: With a much larger clone just one base away, this may be a read error. The chain uses TRBV30 and TRBJ1-2; D possibly corresponds to TRBD1 (5 bases). This CDR3 contains 15 residues. The germline V gene has CDR1 GTSNPN and CDR2 SVGIG (reference sequence). Trimming stripped 3 bases from V and 4 bases from J, with 18 bases between. As DNA, the CDR3 is TGTGCCTGGAGCAAAGGGGCACGGGTCTTCTATGGCTACACCTTC. This codes for CAWSKGARVFYGYTF.

This clonotype was detected only once. J is TRBJ1-3 and V is TRBV19; D is ambiguous. The CDR3 covers 15 residues. V lost 11 bases and J 0 bases, leaving 17 bases between the germline ends. Germline V gives CDR1 LNHDA, CDR2 SQIVND (reference sequence). The chain's CDR3 is CASTDMPSSGNTIYF. CDR3 in DNA: TGTGCCTCCACCGACATGCCGAGCTCTGGAAACACCATATATTTT.

The CDR3 here is CASSYGLAGGAKKTQYF. Here the CDR3 DNA reads TGTGCCAGCAGTTACGGACTAGCGGGGGGAGCCAAGAAGACCCAGTACTTC. V gene TRBV7-8 combines with J gene TRBJ2-5; TRBD2 aligns across 14 bases. J gave up 6 bases and V 6 bases, and 12 bases lay outside the gene matches. This CDR3 is 17 amino acids long. Germline CDR1 SGHVS, CDR2 FQNEAQ.

The V and J genes are TRBV7-8 and TRBJ1-2; TRBD1 matches at 11 bases. This CDR3 contains 13 residues. The ends lost 5 bases at V and 8 bases at J; junction bases unmatched: 4. Looked up from germline, CDR1 is SGHVS and CDR2 is FQNEAQ. The CDR3 loop reads CASSHGDRGGYTF. CDR3 coding DNA: TGTGCCAGCAGCCATGGGGACAGGGGGGGCTACACCTTC.

This clonotype occurred many times. The rearrangement joins TRBV7-8 to TRBJ2-7, with a weak D call TRBD2 (5 bases). The CDR3 is made up of 18 amino acids. Germline V gene lookup returns CDR1 SGHVS and CDR2 FQNEAQ. Deletions cut 1 base from V and 2 bases from J, with 21 bases between. CDR3 in amino acids: CASSLGYSEILATYEQYF. DNA for the CDR3: TGTGCCAGCAGCTTAGGCTATAGCGAGATATTGGCCACCTACGAGCAGTACTTC.

The chain carries TRBV15 and TRBJ2-7, with D perhaps being TRBD1 or TRBD2 (5 bases each). The CDR3 spans 16 residues. The V gene's germline CDR1 is LNHNV and CDR2 YYDKDF (reference sequence). The V end was cut by 3 bases, the J end by 5 bases, with 20 bases between. CDR3 protein: CATSSTGTTEAHEQYF. The CDR3 coding sequence is TGTGCCACCAGCAGTACGGGGACCACGGAAGCCCACGAGCAGTACTTC.

CDR3 in amino acids: CATSSEGGTGNGYTF. The CDR3 DNA reads as TGTGCCACCAGCAGTGAAGGTGGGACAGGCAATGGCTACACCTTC. The chain couples TRBV15 to TRBJ1-2, with 8 bases identical to TRBD1. The CDR3 is 15 residues long. CDR1 is LNHNV and CDR2 is YYDKDF in the germline V gene (reference sequence). After removal of 3 bases from V and 6 bases from J, the junction contained 9 bases not matched to a gene.

This clonotype has a single count. The chain links TRBV25-1 to TRBJ1-6; 10 bases align to TRBD1. From germline, CDR1 is MGHDK and CDR2 SYGVNS. The CDR3 contains 12 residues. V lost 11 bases, J lost 8 bases, and 3 bases stayed unmatched. The CDR3 DNA reads TGTGCCGCGGGACAGGGGTATTCACCCCTCCACTTT. Translated, it gives CAAGQGYSPLHF.

Details on this clonotype: The conserved final phenylalanine or tryptophan is absent from the CDR3, which likely points to a read error. The rearrangement uses TRBV7-3 and TRBJ2-5; maybe TRBD2 (5 bases). The CDR3 is 13 amino acids. From germline, CDR1 is SGHTA and CDR2 FQGTGA. The CDR3 DNA reads TGTGCCGGCAGCTTAGAGCGGCAAGAGACCCAGTACTTA. Its translation: CAGSLERQETQYL.

A word on this clonotype: Just one base apart from a much larger clone, this may be a read error. The chain joins TRBV4-1 to TRBJ2-7; 11 bases fit TRBD1. CDR1 MGHRA and CDR2 YSYEKL come from the germline V gene. The CDR3 is 14 residues long. The CDR3 nucleotides read TGCGCCAACAGCAGGGACAGGGGGGCCCACGAGCAGTACTTC. Its protein product is CANSRDRGAHEQYF.

To note about this clonotype: The germline gene is not matched at one end of the junction; a read error may be the cause. The chain is built from TRBV20-1 and TRBJ2-7, with 9 positions matching TRBD2. Germline values: CDR1 DFQATT, CDR2 SNEGSKA (reference sequence). This CDR3 has 16 amino acids. CDR3 amino acids: CSASKGGGRALYGQYF. CDR3 DNA: TGCAGTGCTAGTAAGGGGGGCGGGAGGGCCCTCTACGGGCAGTACTTC.

J is TRBJ1-5 and V is TRBV7-2, with 8 bases identical to TRBD1. Losses at the gene ends were 5 bases for V and 6 bases for J; bases not matched to a gene: 12. This CDR3 is 16 amino acids long. CDR1 is SGHTA and CDR2 is FQGNSA in the germline V gene. In DNA form, the CDR3 reads TGTGCCAGCAGCCCCAGGTGGAGGACAGGGAGTCAGCCCCAGCATTTT. As protein: CASSPRWRTGSQPQHF.

This clonotype occurred many times. V usage is TRBV5-1 and J usage is TRBJ1-2; 7 nucleotides match TRBD1. Trimming removed 9 bases from V and 4 bases from J; junction bases left unmatched: 15. Germline V gene lookup returns CDR1 SGHRS and CDR2 YFSETQ. The CDR3 is made up of 15 amino acids. CDR3 loop: CATRRDSQPSYGYTF. The CDR3 bases are TGCGCCACCAGGAGGGACAGTCAGCCTTCCTATGGCTACACCTTC. Combining the CDR3 with reference TRBV5-1 and TRBJ1-2 gives the whole variable domain KAGVTQTPRYLIKTRGQQVTLSCSPISGHRSVSWYQQTPGQGLQFLFEYFSETQRNKGNFPGRFSGRQFSNSRSEMNVSTLELGDSALYLCATRRDSQPSYGYTFGSGTRLTVV.